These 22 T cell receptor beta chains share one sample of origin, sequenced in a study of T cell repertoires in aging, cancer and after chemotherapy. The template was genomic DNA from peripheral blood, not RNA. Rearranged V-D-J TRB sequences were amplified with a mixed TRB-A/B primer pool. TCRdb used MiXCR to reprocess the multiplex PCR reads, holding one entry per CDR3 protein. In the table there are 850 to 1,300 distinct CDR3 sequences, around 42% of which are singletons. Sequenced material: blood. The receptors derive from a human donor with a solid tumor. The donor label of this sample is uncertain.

For the CDR3, the DNA is TGCAGTGCTCTCGGGACAGAGACCTACGAGCAGTACTTC. Its translation is CSALGTETYEQYF. The rearrangement links TRBV20-1 to TRBJ2-7; the match to TRBD1 covers 7 bases. Unmatched junction bases numbered 6, after V lost 5 bases and J lost 2 bases. The germline V gene encodes CDR1 DFQATT and CDR2 SNEGSKA (reference sequence). The CDR3 length is 13 residues.

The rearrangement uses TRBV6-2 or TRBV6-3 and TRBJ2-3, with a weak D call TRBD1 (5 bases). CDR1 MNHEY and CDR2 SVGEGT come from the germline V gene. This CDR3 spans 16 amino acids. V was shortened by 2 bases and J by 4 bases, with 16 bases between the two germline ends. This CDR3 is CASSYLTGFIPDTQYF. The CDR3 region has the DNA TGTGCCAGCAGTTACCTTACAGGCTTTATCCCAGATACGCAGTATTTT.

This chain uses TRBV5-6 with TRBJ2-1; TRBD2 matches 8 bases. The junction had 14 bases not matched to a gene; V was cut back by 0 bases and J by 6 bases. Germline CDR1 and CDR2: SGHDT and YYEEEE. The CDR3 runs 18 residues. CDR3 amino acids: CASSLGLLVGGGLNEQFF. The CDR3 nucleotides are TGTGCCAGCAGCTTGGGTCTTTTAGTTGGCGGGGGGCTCAATGAGCAGTTCTTC.

The CDR3 region has the DNA TGTGCCAGCAGCTTAGAGGCGGGGTACGGCACCGGGGAGCTGTTTTTT. It yields the protein CASSLEAGYGTGELFF. The chain joins TRBV7-9 to TRBJ2-2; D perhaps matches TRBD2 (6 bases). The CDR3 loop spans 16 amino acids. V was pared by 1 base and J by 4 bases, with 13 bases between. Germline CDR1 reads SEHNR; CDR2 reads FQNEAQ (reference sequence).

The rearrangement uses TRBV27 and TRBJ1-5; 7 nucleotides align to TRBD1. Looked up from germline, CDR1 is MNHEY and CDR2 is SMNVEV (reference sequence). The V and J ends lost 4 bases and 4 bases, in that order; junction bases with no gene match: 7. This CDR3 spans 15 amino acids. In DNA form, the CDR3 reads TGTGCCAGCAGTTCAGGACAGGTAGAAAATCAGCCCCAGCATTTT. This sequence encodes CASSSGQVENQPQHF.

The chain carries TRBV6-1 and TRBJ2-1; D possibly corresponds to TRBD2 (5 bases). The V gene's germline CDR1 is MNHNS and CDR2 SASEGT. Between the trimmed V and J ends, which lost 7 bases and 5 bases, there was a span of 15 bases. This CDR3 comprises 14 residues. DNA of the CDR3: TGTGCCAGCAACACTAGGAAAACCCACAATGAGCAGTTCTTC. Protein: CASNTRKTHNEQFF.

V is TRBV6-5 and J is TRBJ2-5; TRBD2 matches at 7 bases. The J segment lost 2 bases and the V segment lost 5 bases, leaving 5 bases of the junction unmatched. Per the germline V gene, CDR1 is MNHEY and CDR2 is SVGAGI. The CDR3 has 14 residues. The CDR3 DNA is TGTGCCAGCAGTCGACTAGCCACACAAGAGACCCAGTACTTC. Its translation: CASSRLATQETQYF.

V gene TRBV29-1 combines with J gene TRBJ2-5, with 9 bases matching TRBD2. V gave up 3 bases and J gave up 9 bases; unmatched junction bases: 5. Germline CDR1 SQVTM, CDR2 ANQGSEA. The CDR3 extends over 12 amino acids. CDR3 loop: CSVEIAGEAQYF. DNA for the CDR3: TGCAGCGTTGAGATAGCGGGGGAGGCCCAGTACTTC. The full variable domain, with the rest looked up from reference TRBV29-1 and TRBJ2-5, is SAVISQKPSRDICQRGTSLTIQCQVDSQVTMMFWYRQQPGQSLTLIATANQGSEATYESGFVIDKFPISRPNLTFSTLTVSNMSPEDSSIYLCSVEIAGEAQYFGPGTRLLVL.

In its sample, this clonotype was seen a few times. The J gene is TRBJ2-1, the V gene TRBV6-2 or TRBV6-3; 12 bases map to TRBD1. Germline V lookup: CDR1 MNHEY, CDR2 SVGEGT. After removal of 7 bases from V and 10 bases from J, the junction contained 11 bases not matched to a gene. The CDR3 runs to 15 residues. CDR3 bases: TGTGCCAGCACCGAACCGGGACAGGGGGCTTGGGAGCAGTTCTTC. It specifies CASTEPGQGAWEQFF.

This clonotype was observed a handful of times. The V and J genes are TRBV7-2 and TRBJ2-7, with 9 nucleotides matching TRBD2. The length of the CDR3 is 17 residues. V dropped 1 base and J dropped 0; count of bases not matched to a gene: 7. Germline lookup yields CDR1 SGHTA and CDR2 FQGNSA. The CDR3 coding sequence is TGTGCCAGCAGCTTAGGAGCGGGGGGTACCTCCTCCTACGAGCAGTACTTC. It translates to CASSLGAGGTSSYEQYF.

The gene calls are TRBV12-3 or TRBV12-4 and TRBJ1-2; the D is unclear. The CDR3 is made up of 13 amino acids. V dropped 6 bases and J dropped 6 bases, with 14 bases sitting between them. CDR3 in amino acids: CASSQTNKDGYTF. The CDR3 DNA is TGTGCCAGCAGCCAAACGAACAAAGATGGCTACACCTTC.

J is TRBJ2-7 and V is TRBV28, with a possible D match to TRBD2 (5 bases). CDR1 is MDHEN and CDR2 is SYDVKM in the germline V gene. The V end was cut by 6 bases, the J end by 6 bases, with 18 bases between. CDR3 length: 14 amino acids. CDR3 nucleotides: TGTGCCAGCAGGCCGTGGGTGGCGGGCGCCGAGCAGTACTTC. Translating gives CASRPWVAGAEQYF.

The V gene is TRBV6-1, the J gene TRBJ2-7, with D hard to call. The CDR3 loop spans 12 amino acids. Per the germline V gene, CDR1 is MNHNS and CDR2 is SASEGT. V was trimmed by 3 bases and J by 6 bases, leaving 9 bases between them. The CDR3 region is CASSEGWGEQYV. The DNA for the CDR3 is TGTGCCAGCAGTGAGGGGTGGGGCGAGCAGTACGTC.

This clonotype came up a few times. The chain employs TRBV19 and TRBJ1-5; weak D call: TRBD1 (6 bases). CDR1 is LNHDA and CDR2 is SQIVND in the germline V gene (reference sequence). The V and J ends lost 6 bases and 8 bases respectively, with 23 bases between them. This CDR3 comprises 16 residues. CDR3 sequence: CASRAEGTTRGEPQHF. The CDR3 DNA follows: TGTGCCAGTAGGGCAGAGGGGACAACCCGGGGTGAGCCCCAGCATTTT.

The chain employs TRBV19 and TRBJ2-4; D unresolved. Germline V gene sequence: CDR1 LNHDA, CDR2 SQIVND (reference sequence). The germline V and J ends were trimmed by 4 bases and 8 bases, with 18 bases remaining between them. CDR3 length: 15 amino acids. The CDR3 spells CASSNGWADPHIQYF. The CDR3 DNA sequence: TGTGCCAGTAGTAACGGTTGGGCCGATCCCCACATTCAGTACTTC.

The CDR3 sequence is CAISTGQGATETQYF. CDR3 bases: TGTGCCATCAGCACGGGACAGGGGGCGACGGAGACCCAGTACTTC. The V gene is TRBV10-3, the J gene TRBJ2-5; 12 bases match TRBD1. The CDR3 loop spans 15 amino acids. Germline trimming cut 6 bases from V and 5 bases from J; bases unmatched to any gene: 7. Looked up from germline, CDR1 is ENHRY and CDR2 is SYGVKD.

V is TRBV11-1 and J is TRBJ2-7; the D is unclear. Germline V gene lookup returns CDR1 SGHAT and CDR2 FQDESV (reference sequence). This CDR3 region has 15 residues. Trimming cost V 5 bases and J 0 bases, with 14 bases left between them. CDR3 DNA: TGTGCCAGCAGCCCCGGATTAGGCAGCTCCTACGAGCAGTACGTC. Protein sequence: CASSPGLGSSYEQYV.

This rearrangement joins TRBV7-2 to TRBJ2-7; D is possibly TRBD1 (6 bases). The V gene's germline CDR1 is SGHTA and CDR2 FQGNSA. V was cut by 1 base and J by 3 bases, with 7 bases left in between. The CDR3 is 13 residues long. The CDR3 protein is CASSLDRVYEQYF. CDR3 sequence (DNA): TGTGCCAGCAGCTTAGACAGGGTCTACGAGCAGTACTTC.

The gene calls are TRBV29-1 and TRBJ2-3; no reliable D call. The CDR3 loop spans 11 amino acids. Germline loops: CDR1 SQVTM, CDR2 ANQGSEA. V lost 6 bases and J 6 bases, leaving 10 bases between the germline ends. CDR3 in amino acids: CSVRRSDTQYF. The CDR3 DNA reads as TGCAGCGTCCGGAGATCCGATACGCAGTATTTT.

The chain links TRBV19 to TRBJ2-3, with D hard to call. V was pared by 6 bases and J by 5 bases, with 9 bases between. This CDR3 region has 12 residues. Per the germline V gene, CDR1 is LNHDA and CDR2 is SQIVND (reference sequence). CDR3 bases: TGTGCCAGTAGGCAGGCGGTAGATACGCAGTATTTT. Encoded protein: CASRQAVDTQYF.

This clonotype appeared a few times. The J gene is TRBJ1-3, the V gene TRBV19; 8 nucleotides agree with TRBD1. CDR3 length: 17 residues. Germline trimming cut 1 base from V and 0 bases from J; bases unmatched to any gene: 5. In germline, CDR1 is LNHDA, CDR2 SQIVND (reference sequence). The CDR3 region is CASSIGTGPLSGNTIYF. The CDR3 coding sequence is TGTGCCAGTAGTATAGGGACAGGGCCTCTCTCTGGAAACACCATATATTTT.

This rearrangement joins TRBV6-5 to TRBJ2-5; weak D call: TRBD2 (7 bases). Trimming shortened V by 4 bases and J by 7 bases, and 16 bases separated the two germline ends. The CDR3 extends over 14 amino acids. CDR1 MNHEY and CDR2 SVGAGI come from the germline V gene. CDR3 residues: CASSWAGAEGTQYF. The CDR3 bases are TGTGCCAGCAGTTGGGCGGGGGCCGAAGGGACCCAGTACTTC.